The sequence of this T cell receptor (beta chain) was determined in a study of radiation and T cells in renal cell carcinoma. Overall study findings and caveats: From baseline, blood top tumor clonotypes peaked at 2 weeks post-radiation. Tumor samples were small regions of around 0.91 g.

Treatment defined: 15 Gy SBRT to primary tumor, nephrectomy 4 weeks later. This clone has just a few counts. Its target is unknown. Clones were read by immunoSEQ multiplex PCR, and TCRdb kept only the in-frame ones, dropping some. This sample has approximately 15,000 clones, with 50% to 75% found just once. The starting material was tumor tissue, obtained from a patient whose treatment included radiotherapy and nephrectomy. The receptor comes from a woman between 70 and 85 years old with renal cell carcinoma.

The CDR3 sequence: CASSYQGVVGGELFF. The CDR3 DNA is TGTGCCAGCAGTTATCAGGGGGTAGTAGGCGGGGAGCTGTTTTTT. The rearrangement joins TRBV6-5 to TRBJ2-2, with 7 bases identical to TRBD1. There are 15 residues in the CDR3. The junction had 8 bases not matched to a gene; V was cut back by 3 bases and J by 7 bases. Germline V CDR1 and CDR2: MNHEY, SVGAGI.